These 21 T cell receptor beta chains were all obtained from the same sample, sequenced in a study of siplizumab effects on memory and regulatory T cells. Data came from immunoSEQ multiplex PCR; TCRdb stores just in-frame clones and leaves some out. The sample has roughly 69,000 clones; roughly 80% are singletons. The sequenced sample consisted of memory CD4+ T cells sorted from blood. The receptor source for this set is a human donor in good health.

This clone was recorded a few times. This rearrangement joins TRBV2 to TRBJ2-1; 9 bases are a match to TRBD2. V lost 1 base, J lost 8 bases, and 6 bases stayed unmatched. The CDR3 covers 15 residues. Germline V gene lookup returns CDR1 SNHLY and CDR2 FYNNEI. The CDR3 spells CASSEVAGVFDEQFF. The CDR3 nucleotides read TGTGCCAGCAGTGAAGTAGCGGGAGTTTTCGATGAGCAGTTCTTC. Drawing the rest from reference TRBV2 and TRBJ2-1, the complete variable domain is EPEVTQTPSHQVTQMGQEVILRCVPISNHLYFYWYRQILGQKVEFLVSFYNNEISEKSEIFDDQFSVERPDGSNFTLKIRSTKLEDSAMYFCASSEVAGVFDEQFFGPGTRLTVL.

This clone was seen once. This sequence joins TRBV10-3 and TRBJ1-4; TRBD1 might be the D (6 bases). Per germline, CDR1 ENHRY and CDR2 SYGVKD. V gave up 0 bases and J gave up 7 bases, with 15 bases separating them. The CDR3 is 16 residues long. CDR3 residues: CAISESGAGAGEKLFF. The CDR3 coding sequence is TGTGCCATCAGTGAGTCTGGGGCAGGGGCAGGTGAAAAACTGTTTTTT.

The V gene is TRBV6-1, the J gene TRBJ1-2; no clear D gene. From germline, CDR1 is MNHNS and CDR2 SASEGT. This CDR3 has 13 residues. V dropped 0 bases and J dropped 6 bases, with 8 bases sitting between them. This CDR3 reads CASSEALFHGYTF. The CDR3 DNA sequence: TGTGCCAGCAGTGAAGCGCTTTTCCATGGCTACACCTTC.

J is TRBJ2-1 and V is TRBV28; D is ambiguous. Trimming pared 3 bases from V and 6 bases from J, leaving 6 bases between. The CDR3 contains 12 residues. CDR1 is MDHEN, CDR2 SYDVKM, per germline. The CDR3 spells CASSLIRNEQFF. The CDR3 DNA is TGTGCCAGCAGTTTGATCCGCAATGAGCAGTTCTTC.

The chain recombines TRBV10-3 with TRBJ1-5, with no clear D. The CDR3 is made up of 15 amino acids. Germline V gene data show CDR1 as ENHRY and CDR2 as SYGVKD. With 3 bases removed from V and 2 bases from J, the gap between germline ends came to 11 bases. The CDR3 spells CAISDGNLGNQPQHF. The DNA of the CDR3 is TGTGCCATCAGTGACGGTAACTTAGGCAATCAGCCCCAGCATTTT.

This chain links TRBV19 with TRBJ2-7; TRBD1 agrees at 9 bases. The trim removed 7 bases at V and 4 bases at J, leaving 5 bases unmatched. The CDR3 is 13 residues long. Germline loops: CDR1 LNHDA, CDR2 SQIVND (reference sequence). CDR3 protein: CASMGQGSYEQYF. The CDR3 nucleotides are TGTGCCAGTATGGGACAGGGAAGTTACGAGCAGTACTTC.

The sample holds a few counts of this clone. The chain links TRBV12-1 to TRBJ1-2; no DNA check was done on the table's D call, TRBD1. TRBV12-1 has pseudogene status. The CDR3 runs to 16 residues. The DNA for the CDR3 is TGTGCCAGCAGCTTTCCCTACAACGACAGGGTAGATGGCTACACCTTC. This gives the protein CASSFPYNDRVDGYTF.

By sample share, this clone is medium-sized (0.01 to 0.1%). The chain recombines TRBV5-1 with TRBJ1-3, with TRBD1 matching over 7 bases. Germline CDR1 and CDR2: SGHRS and YFSETQ. V dropped 0 bases and J dropped 3; count of bases not matched to a gene: 3. The CDR3 has 15 residues. The chain's CDR3 is CASSLEGAFGNTIYF. DNA of the CDR3: TGCGCCAGCAGCTTGGAGGGGGCTTTTGGAAACACCATATATTTT. Looking up the rest from reference TRBV5-1 and TRBJ1-3 gives the full variable domain: KAGVTQTPRYLIKTRGQQVTLSCSPISGHRSVSWYQQTPGQGLQFLFEYFSETQRNKGNFPGRFSGRQFSNSRSEMNVSTLELGDSALYLCASSLEGAFGNTIYFGEGSWLTVV.

The chain couples TRBV27 to TRBJ2-7; tentative D call: TRBD2 (6 bases). V was clipped by 1 base and J by 6 bases, with 13 bases between them. In germline, CDR1 is MNHEY, CDR2 SMNVEV (reference sequence). The CDR3 length is 14 residues. This CDR3 reads CASSLWAGRSEQYF. CDR3 bases: TGTGCCAGCAGTTTATGGGCAGGGAGGTCCGAGCAGTACTTC.

The chain couples TRBV5-1 to TRBJ2-6; D may be TRBD1 (7 bases). The CDR3 runs 17 residues. Germline V gives CDR1 SGHRS, CDR2 YFSETQ. Trimming shortened V by 4 bases and J by 1 base, and 15 bases separated the two germline ends. In DNA, the CDR3 is TGCGCCAGCAGCCCGGGGGACAGAGCATCTGGGGCCAACGTCCTGACTTTC. Translation gives CASSPGDRASGANVLTF.

The chain links TRBV7-2 to TRBJ2-3; D remains unclear. The CDR3 has 14 residues. Between the trimmed V and J ends, which lost 2 bases and 3 bases, there was a span of 9 bases. Germline V gene data show CDR1 as SGHTA and CDR2 as FQGNSA. The CDR3 is CASSLNSGTDTQYF. CDR3 in DNA: TGTGCCAGCAGCTTAAATTCGGGTACAGATACGCAGTATTTT.

The chain uses TRBV7-3 and TRBJ2-1; unclear D gene. This CDR3 is 12 amino acids long. Trimming pared 2 bases from V and 8 bases from J, leaving 7 bases between. Germline lookup yields CDR1 SGHTA and CDR2 FQGTGA. CDR3: CASSLETDEQFF. DNA of the CDR3: TGTGCCAGCAGCTTAGAAACTGATGAGCAGTTCTTC.

The chain couples TRBV6-5 to TRBJ1-1; D not certain. The CDR3 covers 11 residues. Germline values: CDR1 MNHEY, CDR2 SVGAGI. V lost 5 bases, J lost 11 bases, and 12 bases lay in between. The CDR3 DNA reads as TGTGCCAGCAGTGAAGATCTACGGGCTTTCTTT. It yields the protein CASSEDLRAFF.

The V and J genes are TRBV25-1 and TRBJ1-1; TRBD1 agrees at 7 bases. V was clipped by 5 bases and J by 0 bases; unmatched bases: 6. The CDR3 totals 15 residues. The germline gives CDR1 MGHDK, CDR2 SYGVNS. CDR3 DNA: TGTGCCAGCAGTTCCAGGGGGACCATGAACACTGAAGCTTTCTTT. This sequence encodes CASSSRGTMNTEAFF.

The chain joins TRBV2 to TRBJ1-1, with no clear D. There are 13 residues in the CDR3. In germline, CDR1 is SNHLY, CDR2 FYNNEI. Trimming took 7 bases from V and 5 from J, leaving 14 bases between them. The CDR3 loop is CASTVLDSTEAFF. CDR3 in DNA: TGTGCCAGCACCGTACTTGATTCGACTGAAGCTTTCTTT.

This clone was detected only a few times. J is TRBJ2-1 and V is TRBV2, with 11 bases lining up with TRBD2. The V gene end was trimmed by 4 bases and the J gene end by 9 bases; junction bases not matched to a gene: 5. This CDR3 has 14 residues. Germline CDR1 SNHLY, CDR2 FYNNEI. The CDR3 loop reads CASSVSSGGSEQFF. CDR3 sequence (DNA): TGTGCCAGCAGTGTTTCTAGCGGGGGGTCTGAGCAGTTCTTC. Full variable domain (remainder filled in from reference TRBV2 and TRBJ2-1): EPEVTQTPSHQVTQMGQEVILRCVPISNHLYFYWYRQILGQKVEFLVSFYNNEISEKSEIFDDQFSVERPDGSNFTLKIRSTKLEDSAMYFCASSVSSGGSEQFFGPGTRLTVL.

The chain joins TRBV12-5 to TRBJ1-6, with D unclear. Germline values: CDR1 LGHNT, CDR2 FRNRAP. The V end was cut by 1 base, the J end by 10 bases, with 8 bases between. There are 13 residues in the CDR3. The CDR3 DNA is TGTGCTAGTGGTTTGGATATATCGTCACCCCTCCACTTT. Its translation: CASGLDISSPLHF.

The chain joins TRBV5-1 to TRBJ1-2, with a weak D call TRBD1 (6 bases). The CDR3 has 13 amino acids. The germline V gene has CDR1 SGHRS and CDR2 YFSETQ. Trimming cost V 4 bases and J 4 bases, with 11 bases left between them. The CDR3 bases are TGCGCCAGCAGCCGGGACAAATCCTATGGCTACACCTTC. It codes for CASSRDKSYGYTF.

Here the CDR3 reads CSVGDREDQPQHF. The DNA of the CDR3 is TGCAGCGTCGGGGACAGGGAGGATCAGCCCCAGCATTTT. This sequence joins TRBV29-1 and TRBJ1-5; TRBD1 matches at 9 bases. The ends lost 6 bases at V and 5 bases at J; junction bases unmatched: 5. The CDR3 runs 13 residues. Germline loops: CDR1 SQVTM, CDR2 ANQGSEA.

The chain joins TRBV2 to TRBJ2-1; 7 positions match TRBD2. V gave up 4 bases and J gave up 0 bases; unmatched junction bases: 9. The CDR3 loop spans 17 amino acids. Per germline, CDR1 SNHLY and CDR2 FYNNEI. The CDR3 loop is CASSALLARYSYNEQFF. The DNA for the CDR3 is TGTGCCAGCAGTGCTCTACTAGCGCGTTACTCCTACAATGAGCAGTTCTTC.

CDR3 in amino acids: CASSPNTLAGGYNEQFF. In DNA, the CDR3 is TGTGCCAGCAGCCCGAATACACTAGCGGGAGGCTACAATGAGCAGTTCTTC. The chain uses TRBV4-2 and TRBJ2-1, with 12 bases lining up with TRBD2. Germline loops: CDR1 LGHNA, CDR2 YNFKEQ. With 4 bases clipped from V and 3 bases from J, the junction kept 7 bases outside the gene matches. This CDR3 is built from 17 residues.